The 2 T cell receptor beta chains reported below all come from one sample, sequenced in a study of graft-versus-host responses after intestinal transplantation. These receptors lack a known antigen. Repertoires were generated with immunoSEQ multiplex PCR, while TCRdb's copy carries only in-frame clones and drops some. The sample shows about 35,000 clones, over 90% of them seen only once. The specimen was unstimulated CD8+ T cells sorted from spleen or lymph node cells, collected before transplant. The origin of the receptors is a human donor who was the organ donor for an intestinal transplant.

The rearrangement links TRBV5-4 to TRBJ2-1; 11 bases match TRBD2. The CDR3 has 16 amino acids. V dropped 2 bases and J dropped 5; count of bases not matched to a gene: 6. Germline values: CDR1 SGHNT, CDR2 YYREEE (reference sequence). CDR3 loop: CASSLLGLAAHNEQFF. The CDR3 coding sequence is TGTGCCAGCAGCTTATTGGGACTAGCGGCCCACAATGAGCAGTTCTTC.

This chain links TRBV2 with TRBJ2-7; TRBD2 aligns across 7 bases. The J segment lost 12 bases and the V segment lost 10 bases, leaving 24 bases of the junction unmatched. Germline CDR1 SNHLY, CDR2 FYNNEI. The CDR3 sequence is 15 residues long. CDR3 in amino acids: CATKGPGPRGLGGYF. For the CDR3, the DNA is TGTGCCACCAAGGGTCCGGGACCTCGAGGACTAGGCGGGTACTTC. The whole variable domain, filled in from reference TRBV2 and TRBJ2-7, reads EPEVTQTPSHQVTQMGQEVILRCVPISNHLYFYWYRQILGQKVEFLVSFYNNEISEKSEIFDDQFSVERPDGSNFTLKIRSTKLEDSAMYFCATKGPGPRGLGGYFGPGTRLTVT.